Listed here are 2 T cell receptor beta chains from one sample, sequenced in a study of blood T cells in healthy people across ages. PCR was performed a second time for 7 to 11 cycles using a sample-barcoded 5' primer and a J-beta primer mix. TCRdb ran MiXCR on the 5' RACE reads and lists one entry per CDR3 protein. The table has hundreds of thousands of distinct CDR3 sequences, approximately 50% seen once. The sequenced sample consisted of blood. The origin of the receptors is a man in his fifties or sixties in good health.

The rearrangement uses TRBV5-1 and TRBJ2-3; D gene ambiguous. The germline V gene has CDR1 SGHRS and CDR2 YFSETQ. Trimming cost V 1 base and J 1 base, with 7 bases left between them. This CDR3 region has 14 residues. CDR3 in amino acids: CASSLIGGTDTQYF. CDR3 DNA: TGCGCCAGCAGCTTGATTGGGGGCACAGATACGCAGTATTTT.

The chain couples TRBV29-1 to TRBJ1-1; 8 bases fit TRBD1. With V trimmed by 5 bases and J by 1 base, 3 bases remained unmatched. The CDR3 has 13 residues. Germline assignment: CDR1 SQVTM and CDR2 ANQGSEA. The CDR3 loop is CSVPGTGNTEAFF. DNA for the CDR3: TGCAGCGTTCCGGGGACAGGGAACACTGAAGCTTTCTTT.